These 3 T cell receptor beta chains came from one sample sequenced in a study of T cell repertoires in cytomegalovirus infection. MiXCR, applied by TCRdb to the reads, yields one record per CDR3 protein. The data hold about 230,000 distinct CDR3 sequences, with approximately 22% observed a single time. What was sequenced was CD8+ T cells from PBMCs. Receptors were obtained from a human donor in good health (CMV status not recorded). Some clones in this sample may be carry-over from other donors' samples.

The table lists this clonotype with many counts. The chain recombines TRBV12-3 or TRBV12-4 with TRBJ2-5, with D possibly TRBD2 on 6 matching bases. The length of the CDR3 is 14 residues. Trimming stripped 5 bases from V and 1 base from J, with 11 bases between. Here the CDR3 DNA reads TGTGCCAGCAGTCCCCGGGACTTCCAAGAGACCCAGTACTTC. It yields the protein CASSPRDFQETQYF.

The rearrangement joins TRBV7-9 to TRBJ2-1; 10 bases line up with TRBD2. Germline V gene lookup returns CDR1 SEHNR and CDR2 FQNEAQ (reference sequence). CDR3 length: 16 residues. V was clipped by 2 bases and J by 9 bases; unmatched bases: 10. The CDR3 sequence: CASSLSAGGRGGEQFF. DNA of the CDR3: TGTGCCAGCAGCTTATCAGCGGGGGGGCGGGGTGGTGAGCAGTTCTTC.

The rearrangement joins TRBV27 to TRBJ2-7; D might be TRBD2 (6 bases). The germline CDR1 and CDR2 sequences are MNHEY and SMNVEV (reference sequence). The CDR3 is 15 residues long. Deletions cut 3 bases from V and 1 base from J, with 13 bases between. CDR3 in DNA: TGTGCCAGCAGTTTCGGGGACTCGGTTTCCTACGAGCAGTACTTC. Its translation: CASSFGDSVSYEQYF.